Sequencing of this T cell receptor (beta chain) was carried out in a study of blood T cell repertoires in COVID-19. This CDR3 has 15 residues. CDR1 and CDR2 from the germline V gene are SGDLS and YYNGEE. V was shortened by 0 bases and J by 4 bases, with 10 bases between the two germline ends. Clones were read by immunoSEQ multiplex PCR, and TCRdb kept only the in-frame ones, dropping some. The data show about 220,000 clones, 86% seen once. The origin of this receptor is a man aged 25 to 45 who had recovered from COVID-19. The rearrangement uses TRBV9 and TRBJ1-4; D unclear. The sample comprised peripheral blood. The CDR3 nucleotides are TGTGCCAGCAGCGTAGGGGCAGCAAGTAATGAAAAACTGTTTTTT. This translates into CASSVGAASNEKLFF.